The next 15 T cell receptor beta chains were all read from a single sample in a study of Ad26.COV2.S vaccination and SARS-CoV-2 variants. Data came from immunoSEQ multiplex PCR; TCRdb stores just in-frame clones and leaves some out. In the table there are 380,000 or so clones, around 89% of which are singletons. Treatment in this sample: around 19 received Ad26.COV2.S at low or high dose, single or two shots; 5 received placebo; per-sample allocation not given. Vaccine and placebo recipients were sampled on day 63 after the first injection. The sequences come from peripheral blood, collected in a trial of Ad26.COV2.S vaccine versus placebo. All receptors derive from a person between 18 and 59 years old who received the Ad26.COV2.S COVID-19 vaccine or a placebo.

This rearrangement joins TRBV28 to TRBJ2-7; 9 bases match TRBD2. After removal of 8 bases from V and 6 bases from J, the junction contained 8 bases not matched to a gene. This CDR3 comprises 13 residues. The germline CDR1 and CDR2 sequences are MDHEN and SYDVKM. The CDR3 DNA reads as TGTGCCAGCCATAGCGGGAGCGCTTCCGAGCAGTACTTC. Translation: CASHSGSASEQYF.

The chain couples TRBV25-1 to TRBJ1-5; perhaps TRBD1 as D (6 bases). The V and J ends lost 5 bases and 5 bases respectively, with 16 bases between them. The CDR3 sequence is 15 residues long. Germline-derived CDR1 and CDR2 are MGHDK and SYGVNS. The CDR3 DNA is TGTGCCAGCAGTCCAAGTGGGGGGGCGGATCAGCCCCAGCATTTT. Translation gives CASSPSGGADQPQHF. The variable domain in full, with the rest retrieved from reference TRBV25-1 and TRBJ1-5, is EADIYQTPRYLVIGTGKKITLECSQTMGHDKMYWYQQDPGMELHLIHYSYGVNSTEKGDLSSESTVSRIRTEHFPLTLESARPSHTSQYLCASSPSGGADQPQHFGDGTRLSIL.

The chain has TRBV2 and TRBJ2-1; 10 bases are shared with TRBD1. Germline CDR1 is SNHLY and CDR2 is FYNNEI. The V segment lost 6 bases and the J segment 7 bases; nucleotides outside the gene matches: 9. The CDR3 is 15 residues long. In DNA form, the CDR3 reads TGTGCCAGCAGCCCGGGGACAGGGGCCGTGAATGAGCAGTTCTTC. Translation gives CASSPGTGAVNEQFF.

The V call is TRBV19, the J call TRBJ1-3, with D uncertain. Germline V lookup: CDR1 LNHDA, CDR2 SQIVND (reference sequence). The length of the CDR3 is 15 residues. Trimming left V 6 bases short and J 0 bases short, with 12 bases between. This chain's CDR3 is CASSPEAFSGNTIYF. The CDR3, as DNA: TGTGCCAGTAGCCCCGAGGCATTCTCTGGAAACACCATATATTTT.

This clone was counted a single time. The chain employs TRBV25-1 and TRBJ1-2; 9 nucleotides agree with TRBD1. V gave up 2 bases and J gave up 2 bases; unmatched junction bases: 3. CDR3 length: 15 residues. Germline V gene data show CDR1 as MGHDK and CDR2 as SYGVNS. CDR3 in amino acids: CASSERDRANYGYTF. In DNA, the CDR3 is TGTGCCAGCAGTGAACGGGACAGGGCAAACTATGGCTACACCTTC.

The chain has TRBV6-5 and TRBJ1-1; 9 bases fit TRBD1. CDR3 size: 15 residues. CDR1 MNHEY and CDR2 SVGAGI come from the germline V gene. V lost 6 bases, J lost 1 base, and 6 bases stayed unmatched. CDR3 in DNA: TGTGCCAGCAGCCAAACAGGGGGCCGGAACACTGAAGCTTTCTTT. Translated: CASSQTGGRNTEAFF.

The rearrangement joins TRBV9 to TRBJ2-1, with D maybe TRBD2 (6 bases). Germline V gene lookup returns CDR1 SGDLS and CDR2 YYNGEE. The CDR3 extends over 17 amino acids. V lost 0 bases and J lost 7, with 20 bases in between. The CDR3 sequence is CASSVGKGWTTGNEQFF. In nucleotides, the CDR3 is TGTGCCAGCAGCGTAGGCAAGGGTTGGACTACTGGAAATGAGCAGTTCTTC.

The genes are TRBV11-2 and TRBJ2-1; TRBD2 matches at 8 bases. The V gene end was trimmed by 5 bases and the J gene end by 2 bases; junction bases not matched to a gene: 8. In germline, CDR1 is SGHAT, CDR2 FQNNGV. The length of the CDR3 is 16 residues. The DNA of the CDR3 is TGTGCCAGCAGCGAGATGAGCGGGGGAACCTACAATGAGCAGTTCTTC. This gives the protein CASSEMSGGTYNEQFF.

The gene calls are TRBV12-3 or TRBV12-4 and TRBJ1-4; D is possibly TRBD1 (6 bases). With 6 bases removed from V and 8 bases from J, the gap between germline ends came to 13 bases. CDR3 length: 13 amino acids. The DNA for the CDR3 is TGTGCCAGCAGGCGAGGGGGGCGGGAAAAACTGTTTTTT. It translates to CASRRGGREKLFF.

J is TRBJ1-1 and V is TRBV6-2 or TRBV6-3, with a possible D match to TRBD1 (5 bases). The CDR3 loop spans 15 amino acids. Germline V CDR1 and CDR2: MNHEY, SVGEGT. The ends were cut back, 4 bases at V and 5 bases at J, with 17 bases in the middle. The DNA for the CDR3 is TGTGCCAGCAGTTCGGCTCGGGGCACTCTAACTGAAGCTTTCTTT. Encoded protein: CASSSARGTLTEAFF.

This sequence joins TRBV4-1 and TRBJ1-4, with D perhaps matching TRBD1 (5 bases). CDR3 length: 14 amino acids. Germline CDR1 and CDR2: MGHRA and YSYEKL. Deletions cut 6 bases from V and 10 bases from J, with 18 bases between. DNA for the CDR3: TGCGCCAGCAGTCCCGACCGGGTTAGGGGAAAACTGTTTTTT. This sequence encodes CASSPDRVRGKLFF.

The chain employs TRBV10-3 and TRBJ1-1; D is ambiguous. The CDR3 extends over 14 amino acids. Trimming shortened V by 0 bases and J by 2 bases, and 7 bases separated the two germline ends. Germline CDR1 and CDR2: ENHRY and SYGVKD. The CDR3 is CAISESGDNTEAFF. The CDR3 nucleotides read TGTGCCATCAGTGAGTCCGGGGATAACACTGAAGCTTTCTTT.

This clone has just a few counts. The chain links TRBV7-2 to TRBJ1-5; 7 bases are shared with TRBD1. The CDR3 is 13 amino acids. Unmatched junction bases numbered 3, after V lost 5 bases and J lost 5 bases. Germline-derived CDR1 and CDR2 are SGHTA and FQGNSA. The CDR3 here is CASSDDRDQPQHF. DNA of the CDR3: TGTGCCAGCAGCGATGACAGGGATCAGCCCCAGCATTTT.

This chain joins TRBV4-3 and TRBJ2-5; D not certain. The CDR3 length is 15 residues. Looked up from germline, CDR1 is LGHNA and CDR2 is YSLEER. The V gene lost 3 bases and the J gene lost 5 bases, with 16 bases spanning the gap. The CDR3 sequence: CASSQRHPTMETQYF. Written as DNA, the CDR3 is TGCGCCAGCAGCCAGAGACACCCGACGATGGAGACCCAGTACTTC.

V usage is TRBV7-3 and J usage is TRBJ1-4, with TRBD1 matching over 7 bases. Germline CDR1 is SGHTA and CDR2 is FQGTGA. The CDR3 covers 15 residues. V trimming: 2 bases; J trimming: 6 bases; junction bases outside the gene matches: 6. The DNA for the CDR3 is TGTGCCAGCAGCTTAGGGGGACAGACCCATGAAAAACTGTTTTTT. Its protein product is CASSLGGQTHEKLFF.